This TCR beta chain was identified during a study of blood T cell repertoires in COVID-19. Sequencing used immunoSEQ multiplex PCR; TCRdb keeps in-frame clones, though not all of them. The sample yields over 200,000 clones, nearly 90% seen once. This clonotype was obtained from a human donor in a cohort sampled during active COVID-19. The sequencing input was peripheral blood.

CDR3 in amino acids: CASSAGGSGNTIYF. The CDR3 DNA reads as TGTGCCAGCAGTGCCGGGGGCTCTGGAAACACCATATATTTT. The rearrangement links TRBV2 to TRBJ1-3, with D possibly TRBD1 on 5 matching bases. The CDR3 is 14 residues long. V was trimmed by 4 bases and J by 0 bases, leaving 7 bases between them. CDR1 is SNHLY, CDR2 FYNNEI, per germline.